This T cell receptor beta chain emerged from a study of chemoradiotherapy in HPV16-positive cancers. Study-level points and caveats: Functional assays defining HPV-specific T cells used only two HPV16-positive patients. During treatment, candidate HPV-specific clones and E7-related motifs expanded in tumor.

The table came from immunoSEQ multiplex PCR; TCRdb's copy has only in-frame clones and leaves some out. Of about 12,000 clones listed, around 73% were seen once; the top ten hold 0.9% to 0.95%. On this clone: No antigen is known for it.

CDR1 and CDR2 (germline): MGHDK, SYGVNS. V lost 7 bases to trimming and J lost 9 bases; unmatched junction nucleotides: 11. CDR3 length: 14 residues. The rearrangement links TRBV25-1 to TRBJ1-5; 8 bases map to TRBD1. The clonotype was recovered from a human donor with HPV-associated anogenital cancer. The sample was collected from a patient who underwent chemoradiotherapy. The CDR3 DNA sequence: TGTGCCAGCACCTCGGACAGGGCGATAAGGCCCCAGCATTTT. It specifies CASTSDRAIRPQHF.